This TCR beta chain was captured in a study of T-cell memory formation after mild COVID-19. General observations from the study: CD4/CD8 balance held among clones contracting day 15 to 85, and later expanders leaned CD4+. Within pre-infection memory, some responding clones were found, suggesting cross-reactive memory joined. Proof of SARS-CoV-2 specificity was absent for the second-wave clones that crested on day 37.

TCRdb itself ran the 5' RACE reads through MiXCR, one entry per CDR3 protein. The table has just under 50,000 distinct CDR3 sequences, around 10% seen once; the top ten hold roughly a quarter. Germline V gives CDR1 LGHDT, CDR2 YNNKEL (reference sequence). Trimming pared 4 bases from V and 4 bases from J, leaving 11 bases between. CDR3 length equals 14 residues. Concerning this clonotype: Its antigen is unidentified.

The chain carries TRBV3-1 and TRBJ1-5; D is perhaps TRBD1 (5 bases). This TCR was recovered from a man between 18 and 35 years old who had mild COVID-19 (a few samples of this study predate the infection). Cell type and time point are not known. Sequences were obtained from PBMCs or a T cell subset sorted from them (not recorded which). The CDR3 sequence is CASSRGRQNQPQHF. CDR3 DNA sequence: TGTGCCAGCAGCCGGGGCCGCCAAAATCAGCCCCAGCATTTT.